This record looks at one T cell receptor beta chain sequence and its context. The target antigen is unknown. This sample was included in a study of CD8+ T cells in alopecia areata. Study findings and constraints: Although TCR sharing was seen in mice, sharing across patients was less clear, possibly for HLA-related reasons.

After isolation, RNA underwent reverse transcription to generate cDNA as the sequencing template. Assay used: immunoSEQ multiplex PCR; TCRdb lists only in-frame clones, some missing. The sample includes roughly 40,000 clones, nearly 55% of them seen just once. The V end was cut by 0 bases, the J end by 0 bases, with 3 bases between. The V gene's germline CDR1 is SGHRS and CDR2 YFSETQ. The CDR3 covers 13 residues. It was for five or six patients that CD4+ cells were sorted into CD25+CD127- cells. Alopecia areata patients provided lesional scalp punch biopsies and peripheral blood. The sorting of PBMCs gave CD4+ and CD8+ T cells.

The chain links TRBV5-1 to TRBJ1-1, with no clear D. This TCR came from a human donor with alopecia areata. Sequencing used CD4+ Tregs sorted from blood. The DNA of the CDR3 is TGCGCCAGCAGCTTGGCCCTGAACACTGAAGCTTTCTTT. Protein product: CASSLALNTEAFF.